A selection of T cell receptor beta chains follows, all from one sample in a study of early T cells in non-severe SARS-CoV-2 infection. TCRdb independently ran MiXCR on the 5' RACE reads; one entry per CDR3 protein. The sample has about 48,000 distinct CDR3 sequences, about 7.4% seen once. What was sequenced was whole blood. The receptors shown here come from an adult who was a healthcare worker with PCR-confirmed SARS-CoV-2 infection or an uninfected control (not recorded which). Both conserved end residues are part of each CDR3. The D gene is left open where the match is weak. Clone size appears in some rows only: once, few, many, or a class for an expanded clone.

V gene,clone size,J gene,D gene,CDR3 DNA,CDR3 protein
TRBV12-5,-,TRBJ2-3,TRBD1,TGTGCTAGTGGTTCAGGGGGTGGGGAGGATACGCAGTATTTT,CASGSGGGEDTQYF
TRBV11-3,many,TRBJ2-2,-,TGTGCCAGCAGCATCAGGGCTCCAGGAAACACCGGGGAGCTGTTTTTT,CASSIRAPGNTGELFF
TRBV18,few,TRBJ2-1,TRBD2,TGTGCCAGCTCACCCTTAGCGGGGGAGGACAATGAGCAGTTCTTC,CASSPLAGEDNEQFF
TRBV3-1,once,TRBJ2-7,-,TGTGCCAGCAGCCGGGGACCGTCCTACGAGCAGTACTTC,CASSRGPSYEQYF
TRBV18,few,TRBJ1-5,TRBD1,TGTGCCAGCTCAGTAACAGGGGACCGTCAGCCCCAGCATTTT,CASSVTGDRQPQHF
TRBV10-1,many,TRBJ2-3,TRBD2,TGCGCCAGCCGACCTAGCGGAGCTAGCACAGATACGCAGTATTTT,CASRPSGASTDTQYF
TRBV14,few,TRBJ1-5,-,TGTGCCAGCAGCCAAGCGTATGGGGAATATCAGCCCCAGCATTTT,CASSQAYGEYQPQHF
TRBV28,many,TRBJ1-1,TRBD1,TGTGCCAGCAGGGAGGACAGGTTAGGGGAAGCTTTCTTT,CASREDRLGEAFF
TRBV29-1,many,TRBJ2-7,TRBD1,TGCAGCGCTCACTCAGGGGGCAATCTTGCAGGGCAGTACTTC,CSAHSGGNLAGQYF
TRBV27,few,TRBJ2-7,-,TGTGCCAGCAGTCCGGATGCGGGGAACCGTCTCTACGAGCAGTACTTC,CASSPDAGNRLYEQYF